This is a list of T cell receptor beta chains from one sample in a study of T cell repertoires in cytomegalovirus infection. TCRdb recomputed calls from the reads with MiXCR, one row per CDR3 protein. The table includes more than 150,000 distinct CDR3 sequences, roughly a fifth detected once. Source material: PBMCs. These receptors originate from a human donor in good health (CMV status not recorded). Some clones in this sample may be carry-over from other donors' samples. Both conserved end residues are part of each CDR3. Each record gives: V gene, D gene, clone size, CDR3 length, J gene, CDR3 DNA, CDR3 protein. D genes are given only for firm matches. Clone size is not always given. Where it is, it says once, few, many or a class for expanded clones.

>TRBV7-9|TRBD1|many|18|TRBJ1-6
TGTGCCAGCAGCTTAGGAGCGACAGGGGAGTCCTATAATTCACCCCTCCACTTT
CASSLGATGESYNSPLHF
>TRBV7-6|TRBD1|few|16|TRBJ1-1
TGTGCCAGCAGCGCCGGAGGGGGACAGGGCGGCACTGAAGCTTTCTTT
CASSAGGGQGGTEAFF
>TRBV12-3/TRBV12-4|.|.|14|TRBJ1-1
TGTGCCAGCAGTTTAGGGTCGTCGAACACTGAAGCTTTCTTT
CASSLGSSNTEAFF
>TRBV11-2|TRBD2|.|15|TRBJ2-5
TGTGCCAGCGGGGGGGTGGGGTCACCTAGTGAGACCCAGTACTTC
CASGGVGSPSETQYF
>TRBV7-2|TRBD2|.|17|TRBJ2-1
TGTGCCAGCAGCTTAGAAACTAGCGGGAGGGTCTACAATGAGCAGTTCTTC
CASSLETSGRVYNEQFF
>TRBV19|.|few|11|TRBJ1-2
TGTGCCAGTACAGCTAACTATGGCTACACCTTC
CASTANYGYTF
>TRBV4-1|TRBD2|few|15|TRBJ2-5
TGCGCCAGCAGCCAATCGGGGGGGGACGAGGAGACCCAGTACTTC
CASSQSGGDEETQYF
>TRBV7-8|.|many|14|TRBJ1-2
TGTGCCAGCAGCTTAGATGAGGCCTACTATGGCTACACCTTC
CASSLDEAYYGYTF
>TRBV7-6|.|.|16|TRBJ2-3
TGTGCCAGCAGCTCCTCTCGCGGGGCAGGCACAGATACGCAGTATTTT
CASSSSRGAGTDTQYF
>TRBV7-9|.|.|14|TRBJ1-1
TGTGCCAGCAGCTTAAAACCGGTCAACACTGAAGCTTTCTTT
CASSLKPVNTEAFF
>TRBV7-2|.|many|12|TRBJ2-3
TGTGCCAGCAGCTCGCCCCCAGATACGCAGTATTTT
CASSSPPDTQYF
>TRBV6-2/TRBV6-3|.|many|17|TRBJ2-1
TGTGCCAGCAGTCCCGTCACACCCAATCCGGGCTACAATGAGCAGTTCTTC
CASSPVTPNPGYNEQFF
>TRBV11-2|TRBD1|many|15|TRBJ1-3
TGTGCCAGCAGCTCCCAGACAGGGTGGGGAAACACCATATATTTT
CASSSQTGWGNTIYF
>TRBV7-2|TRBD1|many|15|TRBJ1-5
TGTGCCAGCAGACCAGGACAGGGAGGCCATCAGCCCCAGCATTTT
CASRPGQGGHQPQHF
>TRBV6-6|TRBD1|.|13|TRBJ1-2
TGTGCCAGCTGGGGACAGTCGAACTATGGCTACACCTTC
CASWGQSNYGYTF
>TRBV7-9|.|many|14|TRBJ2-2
TGTGCCAGCAGCTTACTTGGACCAACCGGGGAGCTGTTTTTT
CASSLLGPTGELFF
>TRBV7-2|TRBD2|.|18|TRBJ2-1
TGTGCCAGCAGCCCGCCCAGCGGTTTAGGCGGGGGGTTCAATGAGCAGTTCTTC
CASSPPSGLGGGFNEQFF
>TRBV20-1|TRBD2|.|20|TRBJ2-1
TGCAGTGCTAGGGAAACCCTGACTAGCGGGAGGGCCGTTAATCAAAATGAGCAGTTCTTC
CSARETLTSGRAVNQNEQFF
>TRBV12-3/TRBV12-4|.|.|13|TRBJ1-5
TGTGCCAGCAGCCTCACCCCAAATCAGCCCCAGCATTTT
CASSLTPNQPQHF
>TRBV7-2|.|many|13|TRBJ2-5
TGTGCCAGCAGTCAAGCCGTAAGAGAGACCCAGTACTTC
CASSQAVRETQYF
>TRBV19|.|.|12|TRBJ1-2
TGTGCCAGTAGTGTGGCGGGAGAAGGCTACACCTTC
CASSVAGEGYTF
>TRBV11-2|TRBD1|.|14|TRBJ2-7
TGTGCCAGCAGTTCCGGGACAGGACCTCCCGAGCAGTACTTC
CASSSGTGPPEQYF
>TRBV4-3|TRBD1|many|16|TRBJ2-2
TGCGCCAGCAGCCAAGCCGTACAGGGGGCTGGCGGGGAGCTGTTTTTT
CASSQAVQGAGGELFF
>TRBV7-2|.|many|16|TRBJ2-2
TGTGCCAGCAGCTTAGACAGGGCAACCCTCACCGGGGAGCTGTTTTTT
CASSLDRATLTGELFF
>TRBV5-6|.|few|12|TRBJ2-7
TGTGCCAGCAGTACAAGGGGGGACGAGCAGTACTTC
CASSTRGDEQYF
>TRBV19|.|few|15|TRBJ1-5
TGTGCCAGTGGGGGGGGGTCGGAAAGCAATCAGCCCCAGCATTTT
CASGGGSESNQPQHF
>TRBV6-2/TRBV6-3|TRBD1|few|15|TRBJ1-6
TGTGCCAGCAGTCTACAGGGGACTCAAAATTCACCCCTCCACTTT
CASSLQGTQNSPLHF
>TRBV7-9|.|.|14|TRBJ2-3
TGTGCCAGCAGCCCTGAGCAGTTCACAGATACGCAGTATTTT
CASSPEQFTDTQYF
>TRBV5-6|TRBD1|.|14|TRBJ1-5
TGTGCCAGCAGCCGGGACAGGGTCAGTCAGCCCCAGCATTTT
CASSRDRVSQPQHF
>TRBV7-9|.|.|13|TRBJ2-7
TGTGCCAGCAGCTTAGGGAATCCCTCCGGGCAGAACTTC
CASSLGNPSGQNF
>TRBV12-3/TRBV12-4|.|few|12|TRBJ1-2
TGTGCCAGCAGTTCATGGACAGAAAACTACACCTTC
CASSSWTENYTF
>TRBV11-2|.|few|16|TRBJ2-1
TGTGCCAGCAGCTTCATGGCGGGGAGCTCCTACAATGAGCAGTTCTTC
CASSFMAGSSYNEQFF
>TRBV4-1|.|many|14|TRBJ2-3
TGCGCCAGCAGCCAAGAGGGGGTCACAGATACGCAGTATTTT
CASSQEGVTDTQYF
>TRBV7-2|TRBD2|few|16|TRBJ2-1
TGTGCCAGCAGCGCTATAGCGGGGCCCGTCTACAATGAGCAGTTCTTC
CASSAIAGPVYNEQFF
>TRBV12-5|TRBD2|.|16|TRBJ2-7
TGTGCTAGTGGTTTGGCGACTAGCGACCGCTCCTACGAGCAGTACTTC
CASGLATSDRSYEQYF
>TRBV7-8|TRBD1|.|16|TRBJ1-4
TGTGCCAGCAGCCCGGGACAGTACCCCGTCAATGAAAAACTGTTTTTT
CASSPGQYPVNEKLFF
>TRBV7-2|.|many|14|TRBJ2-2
TGTGCCAGCATGAAGCAAGCGAACACCGGGGAGCTGTTTTTT
CASMKQANTGELFF
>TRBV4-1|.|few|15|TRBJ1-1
TGCGCCAGCAGCCAAGTGGACAGTTCCTTCACTGAAGCTTTCTTT
CASSQVDSSFTEAFF
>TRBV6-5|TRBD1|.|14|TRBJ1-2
TGTGCCAGCAGCGCCGCTTTGACAGGGGCCGGCTACACCTTC
CASSAALTGAGYTF
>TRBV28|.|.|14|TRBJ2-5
TGTGCCAGCAGTCATGAAGCGGGTTTGGAGACCCAGTACTTC
CASSHEAGLETQYF
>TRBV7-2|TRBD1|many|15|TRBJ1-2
TGTGCCAGCAGCCTACGGGACAGAAGTCACTATGGCTACACCTTC
CASSLRDRSHYGYTF
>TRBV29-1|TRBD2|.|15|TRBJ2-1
TGCAGCGGGTCCAGAGGCGGACTAGCGGTCAATGAGCAGTTCTTC
CSGSRGGLAVNEQFF
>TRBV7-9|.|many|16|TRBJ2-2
TGTGCCAGCAGCTCTCCCGCAGGGGTGAACACCGGGGAGCTGTTTTTT
CASSSPAGVNTGELFF
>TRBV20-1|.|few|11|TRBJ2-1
TGCAGTGGTCTGACGGGTAATGAGCAGTTCTTC
CSGLTGNEQFF
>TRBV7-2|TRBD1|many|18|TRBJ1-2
TGTGCCAGCAGCCGCACAGGGGGCGCCGGAGTCGATAACTATGGCTACACCTTC
CASSRTGGAGVDNYGYTF
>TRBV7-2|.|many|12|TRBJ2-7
TGTGCCAGCAGCCCTACGGCTTACGAGCAGTACTTC
CASSPTAYEQYF
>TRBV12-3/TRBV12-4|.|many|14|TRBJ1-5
TGTGCCAGCAGTTTTTCAGGGGTGGATCAGCCCCAGCATTTT
CASSFSGVDQPQHF
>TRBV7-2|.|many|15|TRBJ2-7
TGTGCCAGCAGCTTAGCCCCCGGGACAACCTACGAGCAGTACTTC
CASSLAPGTTYEQYF
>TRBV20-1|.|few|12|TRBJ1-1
TGCAGTGCTGTCCTAAGGAGGGCTGAAGCTTTCTTT
CSAVLRRAEAFF
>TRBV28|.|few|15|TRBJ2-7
TGTGCCAGCAGTTTATTACAAAGTTACTGGTACGAGCAGTACTTC
CASSLLQSYWYEQYF
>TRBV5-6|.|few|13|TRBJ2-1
TGTGCCAGCAGATTGGTGGGTTACAATGAGCAGTTCTTC
CASRLVGYNEQFF